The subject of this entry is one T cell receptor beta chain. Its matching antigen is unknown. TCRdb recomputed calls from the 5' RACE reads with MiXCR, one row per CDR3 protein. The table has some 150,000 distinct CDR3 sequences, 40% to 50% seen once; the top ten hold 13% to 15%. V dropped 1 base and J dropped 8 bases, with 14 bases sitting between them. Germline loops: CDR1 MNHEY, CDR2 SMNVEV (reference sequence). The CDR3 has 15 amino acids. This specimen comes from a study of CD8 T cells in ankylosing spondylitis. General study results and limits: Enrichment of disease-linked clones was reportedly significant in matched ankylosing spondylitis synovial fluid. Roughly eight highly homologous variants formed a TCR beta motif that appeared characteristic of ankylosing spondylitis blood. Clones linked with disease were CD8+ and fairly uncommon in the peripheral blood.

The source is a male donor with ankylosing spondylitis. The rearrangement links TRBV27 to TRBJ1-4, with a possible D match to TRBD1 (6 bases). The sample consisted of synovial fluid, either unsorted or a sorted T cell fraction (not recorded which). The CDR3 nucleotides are TGTGCCAGCAGTTTATGGGCAGGGGAGAAGGAAAAACTGTTTTTT. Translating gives CASSLWAGEKEKLFF.